This TCR beta chain was recorded in a study of glioma-infiltrating T cells after dendritic cell vaccination. The time point: after dendritic cell vaccination, including at tumor progression/relapse. Profiled with immunoSEQ multiplex PCR; TCRdb holds only in-frame clones, not every one. The top ten hold 2% to 2.5% of the sample, which has tens of thousands of clones, more than 75% seen once. V was trimmed by 1 base and J by 7 bases, leaving 7 bases between them. The CDR3 has 12 amino acids. CDR1 is SEHNR, CDR2 FQNEAQ, per germline (reference sequence). The chain combines TRBV7-9 with TRBJ1-1, with D hard to call. Sample: blood, taken after dendritic cell vaccination. The TCR sequence derives from a human donor with glioblastoma. The CDR3 spells CASSLGGGEAFF. Written as DNA, the CDR3 is TGTGCCAGCAGCTTAGGAGGTGGTGAAGCTTTCTTT.